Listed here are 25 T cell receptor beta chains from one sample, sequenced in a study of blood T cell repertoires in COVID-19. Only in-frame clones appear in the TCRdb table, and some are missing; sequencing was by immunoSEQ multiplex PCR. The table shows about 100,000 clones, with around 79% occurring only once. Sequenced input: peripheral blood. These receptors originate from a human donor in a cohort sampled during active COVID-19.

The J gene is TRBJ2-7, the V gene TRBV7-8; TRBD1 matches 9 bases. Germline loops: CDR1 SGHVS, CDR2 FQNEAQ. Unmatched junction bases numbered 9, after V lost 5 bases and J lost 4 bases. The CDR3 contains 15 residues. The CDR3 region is CASSRSGTGQYEQYF. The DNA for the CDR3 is TGTGCCAGCAGCCGATCCGGGACAGGGCAATACGAGCAGTACTTC.

Here the CDR3 DNA reads TGTGCCACCAGCCCATTCCTGGGGGCCGCCCCAGGCTACACCTTC. This codes for CATSPFLGAAPGYTF. This chain connects TRBV15 to TRBJ1-2; D is possibly TRBD1 (6 bases). The CDR3 has 15 residues. Germline V gene lookup returns CDR1 LNHNV and CDR2 YYDKDF (reference sequence). Trimming removed 5 bases at V and 8 bases at J, with 21 bases between.

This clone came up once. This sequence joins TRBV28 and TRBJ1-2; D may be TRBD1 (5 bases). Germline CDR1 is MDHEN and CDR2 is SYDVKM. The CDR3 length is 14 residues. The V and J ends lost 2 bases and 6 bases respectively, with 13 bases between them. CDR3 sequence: CASSLGGRVHGYTF. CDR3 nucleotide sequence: TGTGCCAGCAGTTTAGGCGGCAGGGTTCATGGCTACACCTTC.

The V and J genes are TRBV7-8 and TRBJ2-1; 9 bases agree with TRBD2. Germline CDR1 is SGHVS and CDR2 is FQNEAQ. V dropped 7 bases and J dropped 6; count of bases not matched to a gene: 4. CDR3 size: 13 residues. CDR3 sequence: CASIRGRANEQFF. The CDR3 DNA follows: TGTGCCAGCATCCGCGGGAGGGCCAATGAGCAGTTCTTC.

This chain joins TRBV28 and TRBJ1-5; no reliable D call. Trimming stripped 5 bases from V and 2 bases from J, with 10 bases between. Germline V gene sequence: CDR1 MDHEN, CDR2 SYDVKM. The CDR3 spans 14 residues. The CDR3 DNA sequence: TGTGCCAGCAGTCTTGTGGCAGGCAATCAGCCCCAGCATTTT. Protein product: CASSLVAGNQPQHF. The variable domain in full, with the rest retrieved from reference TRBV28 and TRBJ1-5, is DVKVTQSSRYLVKRTGEKVFLECVQDMDHENMFWYRQDPGLGLRLIYFSYDVKMKEKGDIPEGYSVSREKKERFSLILESASTNQTSMYLCASSLVAGNQPQHFGDGTRLSIL.

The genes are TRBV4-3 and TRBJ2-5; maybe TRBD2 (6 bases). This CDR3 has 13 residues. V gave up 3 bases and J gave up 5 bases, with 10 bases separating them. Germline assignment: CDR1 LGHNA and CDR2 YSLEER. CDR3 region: CASSQMGRETQYF. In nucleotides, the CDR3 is TGCGCCAGCAGCCAGATGGGGAGGGAGACCCAGTACTTC.

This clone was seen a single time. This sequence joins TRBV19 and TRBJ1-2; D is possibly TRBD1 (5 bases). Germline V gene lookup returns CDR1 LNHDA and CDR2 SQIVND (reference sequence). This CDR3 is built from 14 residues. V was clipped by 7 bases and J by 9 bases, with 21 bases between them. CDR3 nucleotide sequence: TGTGCCAGTAATACGGCTAGGGGCGGAGGGCGCTACACCTTC. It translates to CASNTARGGGRYTF.

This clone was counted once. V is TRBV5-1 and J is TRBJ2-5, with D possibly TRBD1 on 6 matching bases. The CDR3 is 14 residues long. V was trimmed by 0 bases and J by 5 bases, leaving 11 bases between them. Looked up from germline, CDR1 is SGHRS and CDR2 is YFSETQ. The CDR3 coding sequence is TGCGCCAGCAGCTTGGAAGGGGGAGCGGAGACCCAGTACTTC. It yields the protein CASSLEGGAETQYF.

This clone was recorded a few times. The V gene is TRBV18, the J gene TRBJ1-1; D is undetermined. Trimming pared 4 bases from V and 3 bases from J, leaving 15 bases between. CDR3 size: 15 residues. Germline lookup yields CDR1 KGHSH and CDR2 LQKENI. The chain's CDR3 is CASSLLGRADTEAFF. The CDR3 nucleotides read TGTGCCAGCTCACTGCTGGGGAGGGCTGACACTGAAGCTTTCTTT. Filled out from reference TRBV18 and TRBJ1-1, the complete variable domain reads NAGVMQNPRHLVRRRGQEARLRCSPMKGHSHVYWYRQLPEEGLKFMVYLQKENIIDESGMPKERFSAEFPKEGPSILRIQQVVRGDSAAYFCASSLLGRADTEAFFGQGTRLTVV.

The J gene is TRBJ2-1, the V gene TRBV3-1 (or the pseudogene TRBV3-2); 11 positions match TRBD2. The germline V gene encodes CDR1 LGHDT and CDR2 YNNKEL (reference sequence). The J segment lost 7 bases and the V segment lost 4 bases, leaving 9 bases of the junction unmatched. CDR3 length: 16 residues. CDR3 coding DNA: TGTGCCAGCAGCCGTCCGGGACTAGCGGCTACTAATGAGCAGTTCTTC. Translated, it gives CASSRPGLAATNEQFF.

The CDR3 bases are TGTGCCAGCAGTCGGACTAGAGAGAACACCGGGGAGCTGTTTTTT. Translating it yields CASSRTRENTGELFF. The chain uses TRBV28 and TRBJ2-2; 7 nucleotides line up with TRBD2. The CDR3 runs to 15 residues. V lost 5 bases to trimming and J lost 1 base; unmatched junction nucleotides: 4. Germline V gene lookup returns CDR1 MDHEN and CDR2 SYDVKM.

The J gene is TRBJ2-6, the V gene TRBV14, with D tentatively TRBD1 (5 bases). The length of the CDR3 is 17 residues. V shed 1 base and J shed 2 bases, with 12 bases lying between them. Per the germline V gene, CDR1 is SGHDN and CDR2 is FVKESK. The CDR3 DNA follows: TGTGCCAGCAGCCAAGTGGGCAGGGTGACTGGGGCCAACGTCCTGACTTTC. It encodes CASSQVGRVTGANVLTF.

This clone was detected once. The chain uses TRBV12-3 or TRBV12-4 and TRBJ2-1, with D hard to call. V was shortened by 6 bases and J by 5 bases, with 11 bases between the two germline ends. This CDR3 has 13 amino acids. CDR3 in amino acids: CASSPDTNNEQFF. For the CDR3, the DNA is TGTGCCAGCAGCCCTGACACAAACAATGAGCAGTTCTTC.

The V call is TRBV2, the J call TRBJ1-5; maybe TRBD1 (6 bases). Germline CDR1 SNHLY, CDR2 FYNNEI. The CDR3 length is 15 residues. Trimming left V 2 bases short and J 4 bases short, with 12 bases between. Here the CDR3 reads CASSELGAVNQPQHF. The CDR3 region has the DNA TGTGCCAGCAGTGAACTGGGGGCCGTAAATCAGCCCCAGCATTTT. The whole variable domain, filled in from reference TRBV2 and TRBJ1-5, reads EPEVTQTPSHQVTQMGQEVILRCVPISNHLYFYWYRQILGQKVEFLVSFYNNEISEKSEIFDDQFSVERPDGSNFTLKIRSTKLEDSAMYFCASSELGAVNQPQHFGDGTRLSIL.

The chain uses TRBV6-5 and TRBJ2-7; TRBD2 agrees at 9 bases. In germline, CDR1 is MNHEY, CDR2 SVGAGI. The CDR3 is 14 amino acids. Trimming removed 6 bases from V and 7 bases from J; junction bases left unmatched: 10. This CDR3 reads CASRPLAGGREQYF. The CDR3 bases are TGTGCCAGCAGGCCCCTGGCGGGAGGGAGGGAGCAGTACTTC.

The CDR3 protein is CASRRLLTGFEQYF. The CDR3 DNA sequence: TGTGCCAGCAGGCGATTACTAACAGGGTTCGAGCAGTACTTC. V is TRBV2 and J is TRBJ2-7; the D gene is possibly TRBD1 (6 bases). V lost 6 bases, J lost 6 bases, and 18 bases lay in between. Per germline, CDR1 SNHLY and CDR2 FYNNEI. The CDR3 is 14 residues long. Filled out from reference TRBV2 and TRBJ2-7, the complete variable domain reads EPEVTQTPSHQVTQMGQEVILRCVPISNHLYFYWYRQILGQKVEFLVSFYNNEISEKSEIFDDQFSVERPDGSNFTLKIRSTKLEDSAMYFCASRRLLTGFEQYFGPGTRLTVT.

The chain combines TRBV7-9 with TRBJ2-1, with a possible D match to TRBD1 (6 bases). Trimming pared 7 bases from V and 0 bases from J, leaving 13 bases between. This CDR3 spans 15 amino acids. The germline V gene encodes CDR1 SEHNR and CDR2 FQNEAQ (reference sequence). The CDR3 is CASTWTVYSYNEQFF. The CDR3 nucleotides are TGTGCCAGCACCTGGACAGTATACTCCTACAATGAGCAGTTCTTC.

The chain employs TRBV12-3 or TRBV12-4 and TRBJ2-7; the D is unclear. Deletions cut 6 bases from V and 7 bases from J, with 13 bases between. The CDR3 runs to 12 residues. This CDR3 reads CASSRRSGEQYF. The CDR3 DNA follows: TGTGCCAGCAGCCGACGGTCCGGGGAGCAGTACTTC.

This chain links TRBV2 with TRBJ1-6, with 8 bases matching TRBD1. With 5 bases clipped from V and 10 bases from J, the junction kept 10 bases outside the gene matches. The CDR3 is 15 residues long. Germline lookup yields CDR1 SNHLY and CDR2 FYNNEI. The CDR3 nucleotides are TGTGCCAGCAGTACACAGGGGGTCAGGAGCTCACCCCTCCACTTT. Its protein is CASSTQGVRSSPLHF.

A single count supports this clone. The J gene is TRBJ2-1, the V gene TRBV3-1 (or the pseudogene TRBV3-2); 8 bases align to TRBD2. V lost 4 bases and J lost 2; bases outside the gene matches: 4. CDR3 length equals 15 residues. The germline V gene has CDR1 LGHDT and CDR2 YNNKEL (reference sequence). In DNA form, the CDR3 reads TGTGCCAGCAGCCTGACTAGCGAGGCCTACAATGAGCAGTTCTTC. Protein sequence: CASSLTSEAYNEQFF.

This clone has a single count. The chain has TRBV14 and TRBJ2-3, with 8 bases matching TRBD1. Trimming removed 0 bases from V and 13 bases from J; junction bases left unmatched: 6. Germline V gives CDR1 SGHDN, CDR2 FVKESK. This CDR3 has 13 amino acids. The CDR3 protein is CASSQDGQGGEYF. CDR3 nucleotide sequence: TGTGCCAGCAGCCAAGATGGACAGGGTGGAGAGTATTTT.

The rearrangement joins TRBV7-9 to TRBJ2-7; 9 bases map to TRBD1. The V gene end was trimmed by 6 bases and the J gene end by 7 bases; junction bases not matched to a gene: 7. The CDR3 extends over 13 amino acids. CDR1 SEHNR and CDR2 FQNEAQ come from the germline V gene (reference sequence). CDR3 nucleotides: TGTGCCAGCAGTCAACGGACAGGGGAAGAGCAGTACTTC. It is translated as CASSQRTGEEQYF.

This CDR3 reads CASSQRTVFPYEQYF. CDR3 coding DNA: TGTGCCAGCAGCCAGAGGACTGTCTTCCCCTACGAGCAGTACTTC. The chain carries TRBV4-2 and TRBJ2-7; D perhaps matches TRBD2 (5 bases). This CDR3 comprises 15 residues. V was clipped by 3 bases and J by 2 bases, with 14 bases between them. From germline, CDR1 is LGHNA and CDR2 YNFKEQ.

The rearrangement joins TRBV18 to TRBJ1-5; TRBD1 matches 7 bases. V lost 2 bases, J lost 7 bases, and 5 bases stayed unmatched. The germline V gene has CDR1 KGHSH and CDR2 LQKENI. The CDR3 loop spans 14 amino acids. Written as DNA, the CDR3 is TGTGCCAGCTCACCAACGGCAGGGGGGCAGCCCCAGCATTTT. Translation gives CASSPTAGGQPQHF.

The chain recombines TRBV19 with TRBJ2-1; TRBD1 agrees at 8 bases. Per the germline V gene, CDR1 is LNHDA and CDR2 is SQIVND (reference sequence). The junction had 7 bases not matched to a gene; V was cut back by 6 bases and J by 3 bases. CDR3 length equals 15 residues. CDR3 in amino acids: CASSRTGGIYNEQFF. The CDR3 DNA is TGTGCCAGTAGCCGAACAGGGGGTATCTACAATGAGCAGTTCTTC. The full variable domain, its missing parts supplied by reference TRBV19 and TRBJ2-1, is DGGITQSPKYLFRKEGQNVTLSCEQNLNHDAMYWYRQDPGQGLRLIYYSQIVNDFQKGDIAEGYSVSREKKESFPLTVTSAQKNPTAFYLCASSRTGGIYNEQFFGPGTRLTVL.